The 22 T cell receptor beta chains in this list originate from one sample, sequenced in a study of cytotoxic CD8 clonotypes in ibrutinib-treated CLL (dated by TCRdb to the early 2020s). Library preparation employed the immunoSEQ multiplex PCR assay. Entries here come from immuneACCESS through TCRdb and include only in-frame sequences with V and J called. Some clones fail to appear in such tables; in the studies checked, an unresolved V gene covers under half of the shortfall, and the cause of the remainder is unknown. This sample lists about 4,200 clones; approximately 80% were detected once. Roughly 23% of the sample is in the top ten clones. The sequenced sample was PBMCs, obtained before ibrutinib treatment. These receptors all come from a human donor with chronic lymphocytic leukemia.

The rearrangement uses TRBV5-1 and TRBJ2-5, with D perhaps TRBD2 (6 bases). Germline lookup yields CDR1 SGHRS and CDR2 YFSETQ. The V end lost 7 bases, the J end lost 5 bases, and 6 bases lay between the germline ends. This CDR3 has 10 amino acids. The chain's CDR3 is CASGGETQYF. The DNA of the CDR3 is TGCGCCAGCGGAGGGGAGACCCAGTACTTC. Full variable domain (missing parts from reference TRBV5-1 and TRBJ2-5): KAGVTQTPRYLIKTRGQQVTLSCSPISGHRSVSWYQQTPGQGLQFLFEYFSETQRNKGNFPGRFSGRQFSNSRSEMNVSTLELGDSALYLCASGGETQYFGPGTRLLVL.

The chain is built from TRBV11-2 and TRBJ2-1; TRBD2 might be the D (6 bases). The ends were cut back, 2 bases at V and 8 bases at J, with 19 bases in the middle. The CDR3 is made up of 16 amino acids. CDR1 is SGHAT and CDR2 is FQNNGV in the germline V gene. The CDR3 nucleotides are TGTGCCAGCAGCTTAAATCCCGGGAGAGTCTGGGATGAGCAGTTCTTC. The encoded protein is CASSLNPGRVWDEQFF.

V gene TRBV5-1 combines with J gene TRBJ1-1; 10 bases fit TRBD1. This CDR3 spans 14 amino acids. Germline V gene sequence: CDR1 SGHRS, CDR2 YFSETQ. The V gene end was trimmed by 2 bases and the J gene end by 3 bases; junction bases not matched to a gene: 1. The CDR3 sequence is CASSFGTGDTEAFF. DNA for the CDR3: TGCGCCAGCAGCTTCGGGACAGGGGACACTGAAGCTTTCTTT.

The genes are TRBV5-1 and TRBJ2-1, with D perhaps assigned TRBD1 or TRBD2 (5 bases each). In germline, CDR1 is SGHRS, CDR2 YFSETQ. Trimming left V 0 bases short and J 2 bases short, with 12 bases between. The CDR3 totals 16 residues. The CDR3 protein is CASSLAGTLTYNEQFF. The CDR3 region has the DNA TGCGCCAGCAGCTTGGCCGGGACCCTGACCTACAATGAGCAGTTCTTC.

The chain combines TRBV2 with TRBJ2-7; D remains unclear. Trimming pared 7 bases from V and 4 bases from J, leaving 11 bases between. Germline V gene lookup returns CDR1 SNHLY and CDR2 FYNNEI. There are 12 residues in the CDR3. The DNA of the CDR3 is TGTGCCAGCAACTCGGACGGATACGAGCAGTACTTC. Translated, it gives CASNSDGYEQYF. Full variable domain (rest looked up from reference TRBV2 and TRBJ2-7): EPEVTQTPSHQVTQMGQEVILRCVPISNHLYFYWYRQILGQKVEFLVSFYNNEISEKSEIFDDQFSVERPDGSNFTLKIRSTKLEDSAMYFCASNSDGYEQYFGPGTRLTVT.

The chain employs TRBV10-1 and TRBJ2-1; D is undetermined. Germline lookup yields CDR1 WNHNN and CDR2 SYGVQD (reference sequence). There are 11 residues in the CDR3. The V gene lost 3 bases and the J gene lost 10 bases, with 7 bases spanning the gap. The CDR3 loop is CASSDGWEQFF. DNA of the CDR3: TGCGCCAGCAGTGACGGATGGGAGCAGTTCTTC.

The CDR3 nucleotides are TGCAGCGTTGAACTAGAGGTTGGAGATACGCAGTATTTT. Amino acid sequence: CSVELEVGDTQYF. The chain combines TRBV29-1 with TRBJ2-3; no firm D call. This CDR3 spans 13 amino acids. Germline CDR1 is SQVTM and CDR2 is ANQGSEA. V was pared by 2 bases and J by 5 bases, with 11 bases between.

The V call is TRBV11-2, the J call TRBJ1-2; unclear D gene. In germline, CDR1 is SGHAT, CDR2 FQNNGV. This CDR3 has 13 residues. V lost 3 bases to trimming and J lost 5 bases, with 10 bases between them. The CDR3 DNA is TGTGCCAGCAGCTTCGGGAGGGTGTATGGCTACACCTTC. Translation gives CASSFGRVYGYTF.

The V gene is TRBV2, the J gene TRBJ2-5, with 12 bases that match TRBD2. CDR1 is SNHLY and CDR2 is FYNNEI in the germline V gene. The junction had 9 bases not matched to a gene; V was cut back by 3 bases and J by 4 bases. This CDR3 is built from 17 residues. The CDR3 spells CASSDQLAGGMRETQYF. CDR3 in DNA: TGTGCCAGCAGTGATCAGCTAGCGGGAGGGATGAGAGAGACCCAGTACTTC. Looking up the rest from reference TRBV2 and TRBJ2-5 gives the full variable domain: EPEVTQTPSHQVTQMGQEVILRCVPISNHLYFYWYRQILGQKVEFLVSFYNNEISEKSEIFDDQFSVERPDGSNFTLKIRSTKLEDSAMYFCASSDQLAGGMRETQYFGPGTRLLVL.

J is TRBJ2-3 and V is TRBV5-4; 13 nucleotides line up with TRBD2. This CDR3 has 16 amino acids. The trim removed 4 bases at V and 2 bases at J, leaving 4 bases unmatched. In germline, CDR1 is SGHNT, CDR2 YYREEE (reference sequence). As DNA, the CDR3 is TGTGCCAGCAGCGAAGGACTAGCGGGAGTCACAGATACGCAGTATTTT. It encodes CASSEGLAGVTDTQYF.

The CDR3 protein is CASSTDSGGPNEQFF. The CDR3 bases are TGTGCCAGCAGCACCGATAGCGGGGGTCCCAATGAGCAGTTCTTC. V and J are TRBV7-3 and TRBJ2-1, with 9 positions matching TRBD2. V shed 5 bases and J 6 bases; nucleotides not matched to a gene: 8. The CDR3 sequence is 15 residues long. Per the germline V gene, CDR1 is SGHTA and CDR2 is FQGTGA. Drawing the rest from reference TRBV7-3 and TRBJ2-1, the complete variable domain is GAGVSQTPSNKVTEKGKYVELRCDPISGHTALYWYRQSLGQGPEFLIYFQGTGAADDSGLPNDRFFAVRPEGSVSTLKIQRTERGDSAVYLCASSTDSGGPNEQFFGPGTRLTVL.

The rearrangement links TRBV4-2 to TRBJ2-7; perhaps TRBD2 as D (6 bases). Deletions cut 2 bases from V and 4 bases from J, with 15 bases between. This CDR3 is 15 amino acids long. Per germline, CDR1 LGHNA and CDR2 YNFKEQ. The DNA for the CDR3 is TGTGCCAGCAGCCAAAGGCGGGGCCGAGAGTACGAGCAGTACTTC. It is translated as CASSQRRGREYEQYF.

V gene TRBV27 combines with J gene TRBJ2-7; tentatively, D is TRBD2 (5 bases). CDR1 and CDR2 from the germline V gene are MNHEY and SMNVEV (reference sequence). V was pared by 2 bases and J by 6 bases, with 11 bases between. CDR3 size: 13 residues. The CDR3 loop is CASSLRLGSEQYF. CDR3 coding DNA: TGTGCCAGCAGTTTAAGGCTGGGGAGCGAGCAGTACTTC.

By share of the sample, this clone is large (0.1 to 1%). The V and J genes are TRBV28 and TRBJ2-5; D not certain. This CDR3 spans 14 amino acids. Looked up from germline, CDR1 is MDHEN and CDR2 is SYDVKM. V shed 7 bases and J shed 4 bases, with 16 bases lying between them. CDR3 amino acids: CASTPPAASETQYF. The DNA of the CDR3 is TGTGCCAGCACTCCCCCGGCGGCCTCAGAGACCCAGTACTTC.

CDR3 sequence reads: CASSFSLAGLSYEQYF. DNA for the CDR3: TGTGCCAGCAGTTTTAGTCTAGCGGGTCTCTCCTACGAGCAGTACTTC. V gene TRBV28 combines with J gene TRBJ2-7, with TRBD2 identical over 8 bases. CDR3 size: 16 residues. Germline V gives CDR1 MDHEN, CDR2 SYDVKM. Losses at the gene ends were 3 bases for V and 0 bases for J; bases not matched to a gene: 7.

This chain links TRBV11-2 with TRBJ2-3, with 14 bases lining up with TRBD2. V trimming: 5 bases; J trimming: 8 bases; junction bases outside the gene matches: 9. The germline V gene has CDR1 SGHAT and CDR2 FQNNGV. This CDR3 region has 16 residues. CDR3 region: CASSKRLAGGEGTQYF. The CDR3 DNA follows: TGTGCCAGCAGCAAACGACTAGCGGGAGGGGAAGGTACGCAGTATTTT. The entire variable domain, with the rest obtained from reference TRBV11-2 and TRBJ2-3, is as follows: EAGVAQSPRYKIIEKRQSVAFWCNPISGHATLYWYQQILGQGPKLLIQFQNNGVVDDSQLPKDRFSAERLKGVDSTLKIQPAKLEDSAVYLCASSKRLAGGEGTQYFGPGTRLTVL.

CDR3 amino acids: CASSQEGRANEQFF. In nucleotides, the CDR3 is TGTGCCAGCAGCCAAGAGGGCAGGGCAAATGAGCAGTTCTTC. This rearrangement joins TRBV4-2 to TRBJ2-1, with D possibly matching TRBD1 (5 bases). From germline, CDR1 is LGHNA and CDR2 YNFKEQ. V was clipped by 0 bases and J by 7 bases, with 10 bases between them. The CDR3 is made up of 14 amino acids.

The rearrangement links TRBV9 to TRBJ2-7; 9 bases agree with TRBD1. Germline V gene sequence: CDR1 SGDLS, CDR2 YYNGEE. This CDR3 spans 15 amino acids. Germline trimming cut 0 bases from V and 6 bases from J; bases unmatched to any gene: 7. For the CDR3, the DNA is TGTGCCAGCAGCGTAGATTCGGGACAGGGTCGCGAGCAGTACTTC. It specifies CASSVDSGQGREQYF.

This sequence joins TRBV5-1 and TRBJ1-1, with 9 bases matching TRBD1. Germline loops: CDR1 SGHRS, CDR2 YFSETQ. The CDR3 covers 15 residues. J lost 6 bases, V lost 2 bases, and 8 bases had no gene match. In DNA form, the CDR3 reads TGCGCCAGCAGCTTCACCGGGACAGGGAGGTCTGAAGCTTTCTTT. It translates to CASSFTGTGRSEAFF. Full variable domain (remainder filled in from reference TRBV5-1 and TRBJ1-1): KAGVTQTPRYLIKTRGQQVTLSCSPISGHRSVSWYQQTPGQGLQFLFEYFSETQRNKGNFPGRFSGRQFSNSRSEMNVSTLELGDSALYLCASSFTGTGRSEAFFGQGTRLTVV.

The rearrangement joins TRBV5-1 to TRBJ2-7, with 10 bases fitting TRBD1. This CDR3 region has 16 residues. V shed 3 bases and J 3 bases; nucleotides not matched to a gene: 9. Germline assignment: CDR1 SGHRS and CDR2 YFSETQ. CDR3 sequence: CASSYTLTGGDYEQYF. CDR3 DNA sequence: TGCGCCAGCAGCTACACCTTGACAGGGGGCGACTACGAGCAGTACTTC.

This chain connects TRBV4-1 to TRBJ2-4; D possibly corresponds to TRBD2 (6 bases). Trimming took 4 bases from V and 0 from J, leaving 19 bases between them. The V gene's germline CDR1 is MGHRA and CDR2 YSYEKL. This CDR3 comprises 18 residues. CDR3 residues: CASSPPASAPIAKNIQYF. Written as DNA, the CDR3 is TGCGCCAGCAGCCCCCCGGCTAGCGCCCCGATAGCCAAAAACATTCAGTACTTC.

The chain carries TRBV5-6 and TRBJ2-1; D call uncertain. The CDR3 covers 12 residues. Trimming left V 4 bases short and J 2 bases short, with 4 bases between. CDR1 is SGHDT, CDR2 YYEEEE, per germline. CDR3 DNA: TGTGCCAGCAGCCTAGCCTACAATGAGCAGTTCTTC. It specifies CASSLAYNEQFF.